Shown below are 24 T cell receptor beta chains from a single sample sequenced in a study of control samples from healthy donors and cancer patients. Profiling relied on immunoSEQ multiplex PCR, and the TCRdb table lists in-frame clones only, not all of them. The data contain 70,000 to 75,000 clones, more than 85% of them singletons. Sequenced input: blood. These receptor sequences come from a woman aged 45-65 years in good health.

V and J are TRBV7-9 and TRBJ1-3; D remains ambiguous. The CDR3 is made up of 16 amino acids. CDR1 and CDR2 from the germline V gene are SEHNR and FQNEAQ (reference sequence). The germline V and J ends were trimmed by 3 bases and 0 bases, with 12 bases remaining between them. In DNA form, the CDR3 reads TGTGCCAGCAGCTTGCTGCCCCAGTTCTCTGGAAACACCATATATTTT. As protein: CASSLLPQFSGNTIYF.

This clone came up once. The chain combines TRBV4-1 with TRBJ1-1; 7 nucleotides match TRBD1. The CDR3 runs to 14 residues. V was pared by 0 bases and J by 6 bases, with 4 bases of the junction left unmatched. Per germline, CDR1 MGHRA and CDR2 YSYEKL. The CDR3 sequence is CASSQERDSPEAFF. CDR3 coding DNA: TGCGCCAGCAGCCAAGAAAGGGACAGCCCTGAAGCTTTCTTT.

The chain employs TRBV2 and TRBJ1-4, with no clear D. V lost 1 base and J lost 4, with 13 bases in between. Germline V lookup: CDR1 SNHLY, CDR2 FYNNEI. The CDR3 contains 16 residues. DNA for the CDR3: TGTGCCAGCAGTGAAGGCTGGGTCAGTCTTAATGAAAAACTGTTTTTT. As protein: CASSEGWVSLNEKLFF. Combining the CDR3 with reference TRBV2 and TRBJ1-4 gives the whole variable domain EPEVTQTPSHQVTQMGQEVILRCVPISNHLYFYWYRQILGQKVEFLVSFYNNEISEKSEIFDDQFSVERPDGSNFTLKIRSTKLEDSAMYFCASSEGWVSLNEKLFFGSGTQLSVL.

The chain joins TRBV5-1 to TRBJ2-7; TRBD1 matches 10 bases. Trimming took 6 bases from V and 6 from J; bases not matched to a gene: 9. The germline V gene has CDR1 SGHRS and CDR2 YFSETQ. The CDR3 runs 14 residues. CDR3 nucleotide sequence: TGCGCCAGCACCCTTGCGGGACAGGGGTTCGAGCAGTACTTC. Translated, it gives CASTLAGQGFEQYF. The full variable domain, completed using reference TRBV5-1 and TRBJ2-7, is KAGVTQTPRYLIKTRGQQVTLSCSPISGHRSVSWYQQTPGQGLQFLFEYFSETQRNKGNFPGRFSGRQFSNSRSEMNVSTLELGDSALYLCASTLAGQGFEQYFGPGTRLTVT.

This sequence joins TRBV28 and TRBJ2-5, with D perhaps matching TRBD2 (5 bases). The CDR3 is 16 amino acids. The germline gives CDR1 MDHEN, CDR2 SYDVKM. V dropped 1 base and J dropped 7 bases, with 19 bases sitting between them. The CDR3, as DNA: TGTGCCAGCAGTTTATTCGGCGCCGCGGGTAGTGGGACCCAGTACTTC. Protein sequence: CASSLFGAAGSGTQYF.

CDR3 residues: CASSLGRTGTEAFF. The CDR3 DNA reads as TGCGCCAGCAGCTTGGGCCGAACTGGGACTGAAGCTTTCTTT. The V call is TRBV5-1, the J call TRBJ1-1; D uncertain. There are 14 residues in the CDR3. Germline V gives CDR1 SGHRS, CDR2 YFSETQ. The ends were cut back, 0 bases at V and 5 bases at J, with 11 bases in the middle.

The chain joins TRBV5-4 to TRBJ1-2, with D hard to call. V lost 7 bases and J lost 4, with 17 bases in between. This CDR3 contains 14 residues. Per the germline V gene, CDR1 is SGHNT and CDR2 is YYREEE (reference sequence). The CDR3 DNA is TGTGCCAGCCGAAATCGCAGGTCCCGCTATGGCTACACCTTC. Translating it yields CASRNRRSRYGYTF.

This chain connects TRBV6-5 to TRBJ2-2; 9 bases fit TRBD1. Germline V gene sequence: CDR1 MNHEY, CDR2 SVGAGI. There are 14 residues in the CDR3. V was pared by 6 bases and J by 6 bases, with 5 bases of the junction left unmatched. The DNA of the CDR3 is TGTGCCAGCAGGAAGGACAGGGGATCCGGGGAGCTGTTTTTT. Its translation is CASRKDRGSGELFF.

CDR3 sequence: CASSLARSNTGELFF. The CDR3 DNA sequence: TGTGCCAGCAGCTTAGCACGGTCGAACACCGGGGAGCTGTTTTTT. The J gene is TRBJ2-2, the V gene TRBV11-3; D call uncertain. The CDR3 has 15 amino acids. Germline values: CDR1 SGHNT, CDR2 YENEEA. Deletions cut 1 base from V and 0 bases from J, with 6 bases between.

The rearrangement links TRBV10-1 to TRBJ2-1; perhaps TRBD2 as D (6 bases). Trimming removed 4 bases at V and 9 bases at J, with 10 bases between. CDR1 is WNHNN and CDR2 is SYGVQD in the germline V gene (reference sequence). This CDR3 is built from 12 residues. In nucleotides, the CDR3 is TGCGCCAGCAGTGTCGGAGGGCGTGAGCAGTTCTTC. Its protein product is CASSVGGREQFF.

The genes are TRBV28 and TRBJ2-5, with unresolved D. The CDR3 has 14 amino acids. Trimming cost V 1 base and J 10 bases, with 16 bases left between them. CDR1 is MDHEN and CDR2 is SYDVKM in the germline V gene. For the CDR3, the DNA is TGTGCCAGCAGTTTATTCCGTCTGAATGGTATCCAGTACTTC. This encodes CASSLFRLNGIQYF. Combining the CDR3 with reference TRBV28 and TRBJ2-5 gives the whole variable domain DVKVTQSSRYLVKRTGEKVFLECVQDMDHENMFWYRQDPGLGLRLIYFSYDVKMKEKGDIPEGYSVSREKKERFSLILESASTNQTSMYLCASSLFRLNGIQYFGPGTRLLVL.

This chain uses TRBV6-6 with TRBJ1-1; no clear D gene. V lost 6 bases, J lost 4 bases, and 15 bases lay in between. From germline, CDR1 is MNHNY and CDR2 SVGAGI (reference sequence). This CDR3 spans 14 amino acids. CDR3 loop: CASSPGSYGTEAFF. Written as DNA, the CDR3 is TGTGCCAGCAGCCCGGGCAGCTACGGCACTGAAGCTTTCTTT.

The count of this clone is one. The chain couples TRBV30 to TRBJ1-1, with D possibly matching TRBD1 (5 bases). The CDR3 has 13 residues. Germline V gene lookup returns CDR1 GTSNPN and CDR2 SVGIG (reference sequence). V lost 3 bases, J lost 1 base, and 9 bases lay in between. The CDR3 DNA reads as TGTGCCTGGAGAGGGGAGCCGAACACTGAAGCTTTCTTT. Encoded protein: CAWRGEPNTEAFF.

This sequence joins TRBV28 and TRBJ1-1; D gene unclear. CDR3 length equals 13 residues. Per germline, CDR1 MDHEN and CDR2 SYDVKM. The ends were cut back, 4 bases at V and 4 bases at J, with 10 bases in the middle. CDR3 residues: CASSYQISTEAFF. For the CDR3, the DNA is TGTGCCAGCAGTTATCAAATAAGCACTGAAGCTTTCTTT.

CDR3 sequence reads: CASSLESDLGEQYF. CDR3 bases: TGCGCCAGCAGCTTGGAGTCGGACCTTGGGGAGCAGTACTTC. The chain is built from TRBV5-1 and TRBJ2-7; no reliable D call. Germline lookup yields CDR1 SGHRS and CDR2 YFSETQ. CDR3 length: 14 residues. Trimming removed 0 bases at V and 7 bases at J, with 14 bases between.

J is TRBJ2-3 and V is TRBV5-4, with D possibly being TRBD1 or TRBD2 (6 bases each). V was pared by 4 bases and J by 0 bases, with 12 bases between. CDR3 length: 15 residues. From germline, CDR1 is SGHNT and CDR2 YYREEE (reference sequence). The chain's CDR3 is CASSILGGSTDTQYF. In nucleotides, the CDR3 is TGTGCCAGCAGCATCCTGGGGGGCAGCACAGATACGCAGTATTTT.

The V call is TRBV28, the J call TRBJ2-3; a weak D match, TRBD2 (6 bases). CDR3 length: 15 residues. The germline CDR1 and CDR2 sequences are MDHEN and SYDVKM. V was shortened by 6 bases and J by 2 bases, with 15 bases between the two germline ends. The CDR3 bases are TGTGCCAGCAGGGGAGCTAGCGCACACACAGATACGCAGTATTTT. Translating gives CASRGASAHTDTQYF.

This chain links TRBV3-1 (or the pseudogene TRBV3-2) with TRBJ2-7, with 9 bases lining up with TRBD2. The V and J ends lost 4 bases and 7 bases, in that order; junction bases with no gene match: 5. Germline lookup yields CDR1 LGHDT and CDR2 YNNKEL (reference sequence). The CDR3 loop spans 13 amino acids. CDR3 loop: CASSPGTSLEQYF. The CDR3, as DNA: TGTGCCAGCAGCCCCGGGACTAGCCTGGAGCAGTACTTC.

The rearrangement links TRBV9 to TRBJ2-1; D possibly uses TRBD1 or TRBD2 (5 bases each). The CDR3 is 19 residues long. Germline V gene data show CDR1 as SGDLS and CDR2 as YYNGEE. Trimming shortened V by 0 bases and J by 0 bases, and 19 bases separated the two germline ends. This CDR3 reads CASSVEALGGTSSYNEQFF. The DNA for the CDR3 is TGTGCCAGCAGCGTAGAAGCCTTGGGTGGGACCAGCTCCTACAATGAGCAGTTCTTC.

The V gene is TRBV7-2, the J gene TRBJ2-5, with D tentatively TRBD1 or TRBD2 (5 bases each). In germline, CDR1 is SGHTA, CDR2 FQGNSA. CDR3 length: 13 amino acids. V was pared by 6 bases and J by 5 bases, with 13 bases between. The CDR3 loop reads CASRRGFKETQYF. The CDR3 nucleotides are TGTGCCAGCAGGAGGGGATTTAAGGAGACCCAGTACTTC.

This chain connects TRBV6-5 to TRBJ2-7; 7 nucleotides line up with TRBD1. Trimming at V came to 2 bases and at J to 3 bases, leaving 1 base not matched to a gene. CDR3 length: 13 residues. Germline V gene data show CDR1 as MNHEY and CDR2 as SVGAGI. Here the CDR3 DNA reads TGTGCCAGCAGTTACAGACAGGGCTACGAGCAGTACTTC. Protein product: CASSYRQGYEQYF.

The chain has TRBV29-1 and TRBJ2-1, with 8 bases matching TRBD1. J was trimmed by 7 bases and V by 7 bases; bases with no gene match: 9. Germline CDR1 SQVTM, CDR2 ANQGSEA. This CDR3 spans 13 amino acids. CDR3 amino acids: CSDSRQGANEQFF. The DNA for the CDR3 is TGCAGCGATTCGAGGCAGGGGGCTAATGAGCAGTTCTTC.

V is TRBV5-1 and J is TRBJ2-1; 7 bases map to TRBD2. The CDR3 runs to 18 residues. The junction had 13 bases not matched to a gene; V was cut back by 0 bases and J by 4 bases. Germline CDR1 SGHRS, CDR2 YFSETQ. The CDR3 loop is CASSLEGGSSGSYNEQFF. CDR3 nucleotide sequence: TGCGCCAGCAGCTTGGAGGGCGGGTCTAGCGGTTCTTACAATGAGCAGTTCTTC.

V usage is TRBV11-2 and J usage is TRBJ1-1; no clear D gene. V lost 2 bases to trimming and J lost 0 bases, with 10 bases between them. Germline V gene lookup returns CDR1 SGHAT and CDR2 FQNNGV. The CDR3 spans 15 residues. Written as DNA, the CDR3 is TGTGCCAGCAGCTTAATAGGACTCATGAACACTGAAGCTTTCTTT. Amino acids: CASSLIGLMNTEAFF.